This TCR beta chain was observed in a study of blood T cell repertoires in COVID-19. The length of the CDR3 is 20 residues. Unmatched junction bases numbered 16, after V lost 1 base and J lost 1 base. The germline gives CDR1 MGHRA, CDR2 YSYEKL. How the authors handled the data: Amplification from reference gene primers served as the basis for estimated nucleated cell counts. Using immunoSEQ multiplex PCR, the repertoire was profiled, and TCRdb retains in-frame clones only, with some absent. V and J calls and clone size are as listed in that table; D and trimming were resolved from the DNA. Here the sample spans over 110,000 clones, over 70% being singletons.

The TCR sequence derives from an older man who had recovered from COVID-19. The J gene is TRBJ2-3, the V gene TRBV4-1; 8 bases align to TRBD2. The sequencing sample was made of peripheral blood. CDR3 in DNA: TGCGCCAGCAGCCAAGCATATGGAGCGGGGGCTTCCCAAGGCACAGATACGCAGTATTTT. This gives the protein CASSQAYGAGASQGTDTQYF.